The TCR beta chain under discussion was sequenced for a study of blood T cell repertoires in COVID-19. Notes on this clone: Other DNA sequences in this specimen translate into the identical CDR3.

V dropped 1 base and J dropped 1 base, with 13 bases sitting between them. Germline CDR1 is SGHVS and CDR2 is FNYEAQ. This CDR3 is built from 16 residues. Using immunoSEQ multiplex PCR, the repertoire was profiled, and TCRdb retains in-frame clones only, with some absent. In the table there are about 160,000 clones, 78% of which are singletons. The receptor comes from an elderly woman with acute or convalescent COVID-19. Sequencing was carried out using peripheral blood. The genes are TRBV7-6 and TRBJ1-1; D perhaps matches TRBD1 (6 bases). CDR3 nucleotide sequence: TGTGCCAGCAGCTTAGGAGGGAGGGGGACGAACACTGAAGCTTTCTTT. It translates to CASSLGGRGTNTEAFF.